This TCR beta chain was profiled in a study of T cells expressing NK-cell markers. Reprocessing the 5' RACE reads, TCRdb reports a single entry for every CDR3 protein and omits DNA. The sample holds about 390,000 distinct CDR3 sequences. Germline V lookup: CDR1 SEHNR, CDR2 FQNEAQ (reference sequence). This CDR3 is built from 14 residues. Input material: blood T cells: a sorted CD56 or NKG2C T cell subset, CD4+ or CD8+ T cells, or bulk PBMC T cells (not recorded which). This TCR came from a woman aged 45-65 years in good health. V and J are TRBV7-9 and TRBJ2-2. CDR3 amino acids: CASSEQANTGELFF.